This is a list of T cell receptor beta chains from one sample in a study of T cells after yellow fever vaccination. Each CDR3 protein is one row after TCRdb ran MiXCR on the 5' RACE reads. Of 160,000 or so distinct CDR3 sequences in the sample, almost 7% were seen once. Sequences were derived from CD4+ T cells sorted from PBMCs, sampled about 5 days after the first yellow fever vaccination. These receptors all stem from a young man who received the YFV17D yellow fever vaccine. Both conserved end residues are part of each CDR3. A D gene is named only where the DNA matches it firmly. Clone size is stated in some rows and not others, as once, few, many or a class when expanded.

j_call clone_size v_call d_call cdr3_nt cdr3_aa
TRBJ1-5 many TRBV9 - TGTGCCAGCAGCGTAGATCCGGGAACGAATCAGCCCCAGCATTTT CASSVDPGTNQPQHF
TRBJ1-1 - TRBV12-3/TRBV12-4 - TGTGCCAGCAGTGGACATGGGGCCCTGTGGACTGAAGCTTTCTTT CASSGHGALWTEAFF
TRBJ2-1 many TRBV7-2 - TGTGCCAGCAGCTCCACTCGGGGTCGAGAGCAGTTCTTC CASSSTRGREQFF
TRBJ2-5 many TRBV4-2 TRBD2 TGTGCCAGCAGCCAGGATCGAGCGGGGGTCAAAGAGACCCAGTACTTC CASSQDRAGVKETQYF
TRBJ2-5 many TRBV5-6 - TGTGCCAGCAGCTTATCGAGAGAGACCCAGTACTTC CASSLSRETQYF
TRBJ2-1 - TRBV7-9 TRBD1 TGTGCCAGCAGCTTAGGACAGGGGAGCTCCTACAATGAGCAGTTCTTC CASSLGQGSSYNEQFF
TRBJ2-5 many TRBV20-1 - TGCAGTGCTACCCGAGAGACCCAGTACTTC CSATRETQYF
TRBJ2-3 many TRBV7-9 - TGTGCCAGCAGACCAGGGTTTGTTACAGATACGCAGTATTTT CASRPGFVTDTQYF
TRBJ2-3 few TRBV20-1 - TGCAGTGCTCGGACCCTGACTAGCACAGATACGCAGTATTTT CSARTLTSTDTQYF
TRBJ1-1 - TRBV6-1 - TGTGCCACCGGGGAAGCGAACACTGAAGCTTTCTTT CATGEANTEAFF
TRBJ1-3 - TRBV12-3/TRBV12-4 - TGTGCCAGCAAACAGGGCGCTGGAAACACCATATATTTT CASKQGAGNTIYF
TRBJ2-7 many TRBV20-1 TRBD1 TGCAGTGCTAGATCCCCCGGACAGGGGGCGCGGGGGCAGTACTTC CSARSPGQGARGQYF
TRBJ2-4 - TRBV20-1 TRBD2 TGCAGTGCTAGAGCCGGGACTAGCGAAAACATTCAGTACTTC CSARAGTSENIQYF
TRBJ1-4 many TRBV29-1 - TGCAGCCTGGCACAAGGTGAAAAACTGTTTTTT CSLAQGEKLFF
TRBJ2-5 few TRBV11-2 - TGTGCCAGCAGCTTTAGGCTTACCCAAGAGACCCAGTACTTC CASSFRLTQETQYF
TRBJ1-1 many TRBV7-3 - TGTGCCAGCAGCTTAACAGGGAACACTGAAGCTTTCTTT CASSLTGNTEAFF
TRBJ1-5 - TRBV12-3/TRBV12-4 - TGTGCCATCAGTTTTTCACGGGGGGGGAATCAGCCCCAGCATTTT CAISFSRGGNQPQHF
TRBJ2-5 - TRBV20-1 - TGCAGTGCTCACCGGTGGGGGGCCCGCCAGAAAGAGACCCAGTACTTC CSAHRWGARQKETQYF
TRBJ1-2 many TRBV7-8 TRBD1 TGTGCCAGCAGCTTACACAGACAGGGGGCGCCTGGCTACACCTTC CASSLHRQGAPGYTF
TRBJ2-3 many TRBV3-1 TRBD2 TGTGCCAGCAGCCTCCTGGGACTAGCGGGGGACCCCCGCCACTCGCAGTATTTT CASSLLGLAGDPRHSQYF
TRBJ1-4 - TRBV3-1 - TGTGCCAGCAGCCAAGATGCGGGGGCGAGAGGTGAAAAACTGTTTTTT CASSQDAGARGEKLFF
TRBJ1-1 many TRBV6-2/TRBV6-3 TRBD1 TGTGCCGGGAAGGACAGGGGGAACACTGAAGCTTTCTTT CAGKDRGNTEAFF
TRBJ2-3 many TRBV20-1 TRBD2 TGCAGTGCTCCCTGGGGGCTAGCGGGGGGTAGGGGCACAGATACGCAGTATTTT CSAPWGLAGGRGTDTQYF
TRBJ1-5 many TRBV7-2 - TGTGCCAGCAGCTTCGCAGGGGCGGACGAGCCCCAGCATTTT CASSFAGADEPQHF
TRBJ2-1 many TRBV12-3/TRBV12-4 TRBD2 TGTGCCAGCAGATTTAGCGGGGGAGAGCAGTTCTTC CASRFSGGEQFF
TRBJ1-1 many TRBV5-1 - TGCGCCAGCAGCTTGTTCGATATGAACACTGAAGCTTTCTTT CASSLFDMNTEAFF